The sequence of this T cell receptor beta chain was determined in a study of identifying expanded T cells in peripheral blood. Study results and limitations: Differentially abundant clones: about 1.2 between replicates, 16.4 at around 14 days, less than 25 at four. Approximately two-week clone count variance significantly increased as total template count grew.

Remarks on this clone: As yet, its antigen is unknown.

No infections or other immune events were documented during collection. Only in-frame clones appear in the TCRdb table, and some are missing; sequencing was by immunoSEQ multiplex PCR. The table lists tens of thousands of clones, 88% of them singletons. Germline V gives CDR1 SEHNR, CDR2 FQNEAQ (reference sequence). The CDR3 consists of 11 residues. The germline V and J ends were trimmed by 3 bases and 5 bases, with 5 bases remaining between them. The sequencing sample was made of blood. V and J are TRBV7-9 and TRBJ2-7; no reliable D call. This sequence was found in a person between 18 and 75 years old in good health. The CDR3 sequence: CASSFADEQYF. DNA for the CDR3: TGTGCCAGCAGCTTTGCAGACGAGCAGTACTTC.